These 32 T cell receptor beta chains were all obtained from the same sample, sequenced in a study of blood T cell repertoires in COVID-19. Only in-frame clones appear in the TCRdb table, and some are missing; sequencing was by immunoSEQ multiplex PCR. The sample contains 100,000 to 150,000 clones, around 87% of which appear only once. The sample taken for sequencing was peripheral blood. The receptors derive from a woman in her fifties or sixties with acute or convalescent COVID-19.

This chain connects TRBV5-1 to TRBJ2-1; 15 bases fit TRBD2. The junction had 11 bases not matched to a gene; V was cut back by 4 bases and J by 0 bases. Germline-derived CDR1 and CDR2 are SGHRS and YFSETQ. The CDR3 covers 20 residues. DNA of the CDR3: TGCGCCAGCAGCCCGATTGGACTAGCGGGAGGGCCCAACTCCTACAATGAGCAGTTCTTC. Translation: CASSPIGLAGGPNSYNEQFF. The full variable domain, completed using reference TRBV5-1 and TRBJ2-1, is KAGVTQTPRYLIKTRGQQVTLSCSPISGHRSVSWYQQTPGQGLQFLFEYFSETQRNKGNFPGRFSGRQFSNSRSEMNVSTLELGDSALYLCASSPIGLAGGPNSYNEQFFGPGTRLTVL.

This chain uses TRBV9 with TRBJ1-5; 7 bases align to TRBD1. The junction had 4 bases not matched to a gene; V was cut back by 3 bases and J by 7 bases. The CDR3 is made up of 13 amino acids. The V gene's germline CDR1 is SGDLS and CDR2 YYNGEE. CDR3 loop: CASSEGARQPQHF. CDR3 bases: TGTGCCAGCAGCGAGGGGGCGAGGCAGCCCCAGCATTTT. The full variable domain, rest sourced from reference TRBV9 and TRBJ1-5, is DSGVTQTPKHLITATGQRVTLRCSPRSGDLSVYWYQQSLDQGLQFLIQYYNGEERAKGNILERFSAQQFPDLHSELNLSSLELGDSALYFCASSEGARQPQHFGDGTRLSIL.

V usage is TRBV9 and J usage is TRBJ2-1; TRBD2 matches at 11 bases. The CDR3 is 16 amino acids. The junction had 10 bases not matched to a gene; V was cut back by 4 bases and J by 7 bases. From germline, CDR1 is SGDLS and CDR2 YYNGEE. The CDR3, as DNA: TGTGCCAGCAGCCCCGATCCGATAGCGGGAGGGAATGAGCAGTTCTTC. It encodes CASSPDPIAGGNEQFF.

The table lists this clone with a count of one. J is TRBJ1-4 and V is TRBV18, with a tentative D call TRBD1 (6 bases). In germline, CDR1 is KGHSH, CDR2 LQKENI. CDR3 length equals 13 residues. Trimming stripped 8 bases from V and 3 bases from J, with 10 bases between. The CDR3 spells CASHGQSNEKLFF. In DNA, the CDR3 is TGTGCCAGCCATGGACAGTCTAATGAAAAACTGTTTTTT.

This clone has more than one count but fewer than ten. Sequence at one end of the junction differs from germline and may be a read error. V and J are TRBV10-3 and TRBJ1-5, with 11 bases that match TRBD1. CDR1 is ENHRY and CDR2 is SYGVKD in the germline V gene. The CDR3 extends over 17 amino acids. CDR3 DNA sequence: TGTGCCCCCAGGGGGGGACAGGGGGTGGATAGCAGTCAGCCCCAGCATTTT. Translation gives CAPRGGQGVDSSQPQHF.

This chain links TRBV5-4 with TRBJ2-1; TRBD2 agrees at 11 bases. The CDR3 is 15 amino acids. V dropped 0 bases and J dropped 7; count of bases not matched to a gene: 3. Germline CDR1 and CDR2: SGHNT and YYREEE (reference sequence). The CDR3 spells CASSLASGRRNEQFF. As DNA, the CDR3 is TGTGCCAGCAGCTTGGCTAGCGGGAGGCGAAATGAGCAGTTCTTC.

The chain couples TRBV5-1 to TRBJ2-3; possibly TRBD1 for D (5 bases). The length of the CDR3 is 15 residues. CDR1 and CDR2 from the germline V gene are SGHRS and YFSETQ. With 1 base removed from V and 0 bases from J, the gap between germline ends came to 9 bases. CDR3 loop: CASSLQGASTDTQYF. In nucleotides, the CDR3 is TGCGCCAGCAGCTTGCAAGGGGCTAGCACAGATACGCAGTATTTT.

For this clone: Other DNA sequences in the sample encode the same CDR3. The chain joins TRBV3-1 (or the pseudogene TRBV3-2) to TRBJ2-1; 8 positions match TRBD2. This CDR3 has 15 residues. Germline-derived CDR1 and CDR2 are LGHDT and YNNKEL (reference sequence). With 4 bases clipped from V and 0 bases from J, the junction kept 2 bases outside the gene matches. In DNA, the CDR3 is TGTGCCAGCAGCCTCAGCGGGAGCTCCTACAATGAGCAGTTCTTC. Protein sequence: CASSLSGSSYNEQFF.

This sequence joins TRBV5-8 and TRBJ2-1; weak D call: TRBD1 (6 bases). V was cut by 4 bases and J by 4 bases, with 12 bases left in between. Germline-derived CDR1 and CDR2 are SGHTS and YDEGEE. The CDR3 extends over 14 amino acids. The CDR3 reads CASSVRQAYNEQFF. As DNA, the CDR3 is TGTGCCAGCAGCGTTCGACAGGCTTACAATGAGCAGTTCTTC.

V gene TRBV2 combines with J gene TRBJ1-2, with D uncertain. The V gene's germline CDR1 is SNHLY and CDR2 FYNNEI. The CDR3 loop spans 13 amino acids. V lost 8 bases and J lost 8, with 18 bases in between. CDR3 nucleotides: TGTGCCAGCCGCTCCGCCCGGTTGGGCGGCTACACCTTC. As protein: CASRSARLGGYTF.

The chain recombines TRBV15 with TRBJ1-4, with TRBD1 as a possible D gene (5 bases). This CDR3 is 16 amino acids long. The germline V gene has CDR1 LNHNV and CDR2 YYDKDF (reference sequence). Trimming cost V 2 bases and J 5 bases, with 15 bases left between them. The CDR3 is CATSRPRQLRNEKLFF. For the CDR3, the DNA is TGTGCCACCAGCAGACCTAGACAGCTCCGAAATGAAAAACTGTTTTTT.

The chain is built from TRBV5-1 and TRBJ1-5; 8 nucleotides match TRBD1. V shed 4 bases and J 5 bases; nucleotides not matched to a gene: 8. CDR3 size: 15 residues. Germline V gene lookup returns CDR1 SGHRS and CDR2 YFSETQ. CDR3 DNA sequence: TGCGCCAGCAGCCCGACTGGACAGGGTGATCAGCCCCAGCATTTT. Its protein is CASSPTGQGDQPQHF.

J is TRBJ1-1 and V is TRBV10-3; 10 bases are a match to TRBD1. CDR1 and CDR2 from the germline V gene are ENHRY and SYGVKD. The CDR3 is made up of 16 amino acids. V was pared by 1 base and J by 5 bases, with 7 bases of the junction left unmatched. CDR3 sequence: CAISELFPGQGTEAFF. The CDR3 DNA reads as TGTGCCATCAGTGAGTTATTTCCGGGACAGGGGACTGAAGCTTTCTTT.

The chain recombines TRBV15 with TRBJ2-3, with 13 bases lining up with TRBD2. Trimming removed 1 base from V and 4 bases from J; junction bases left unmatched: 11. Germline CDR1 is LNHNV and CDR2 is YYDKDF (reference sequence). This CDR3 contains 19 residues. The CDR3 sequence is CATSRALGLAGVPSDTQYF. The DNA of the CDR3 is TGTGCCACCAGCAGAGCATTAGGACTAGCGGGAGTTCCCTCAGATACGCAGTATTTT.

The chain links TRBV24-1 to TRBJ2-1, with a weak D call TRBD1 (5 bases). V lost 9 bases and J 0 bases, leaving 8 bases between the germline ends. The CDR3 is 13 amino acids. Germline CDR1 is KGHDR and CDR2 is SFDVKD. The CDR3 DNA reads as TGTGCCACCCGTAGGGGCTCCTACAATGAGCAGTTCTTC. This sequence encodes CATRRGSYNEQFF.

CDR3 amino acids: CASSVLDSFLSGNTIYF. The CDR3 region has the DNA TGTGCCAGCAGCGTATTGGACAGCTTCCTCTCTGGAAACACCATATATTTT. J is TRBJ1-3 and V is TRBV9; D possibly corresponds to TRBD1 (6 bases). Trimming stripped 1 base from V and 0 bases from J, with 14 bases between. CDR1 is SGDLS and CDR2 is YYNGEE in the germline V gene. The CDR3 consists of 17 residues.

V usage is TRBV4-1 and J usage is TRBJ2-1; maybe TRBD2 (6 bases). The CDR3 totals 17 residues. Germline assignment: CDR1 MGHRA and CDR2 YSYEKL. Trimming pared 0 bases from V and 9 bases from J, leaving 21 bases between. DNA for the CDR3: TGCGCCAGCAGCCAAGACAAGGCGGACTACCGTTGGGGTGAGCAGTTCTTC. Residues: CASSQDKADYRWGEQFF.

This sequence joins TRBV24-1 and TRBJ2-5, with D perhaps TRBD2 (5 bases). CDR3 size: 13 residues. CDR1 and CDR2 from the germline V gene are KGHDR and SFDVKD. Between the trimmed V and J ends, which lost 4 bases and 5 bases, there was a span of 10 bases. Written as DNA, the CDR3 is TGTGCCACCAGTGACTATAGCGAGGAGACCCAGTACTTC. Translation: CATSDYSEETQYF.

This rearrangement joins TRBV15 to TRBJ2-3; 9 nucleotides align to TRBD2. This CDR3 spans 17 amino acids. Germline lookup yields CDR1 LNHNV and CDR2 YYDKDF (reference sequence). The ends lost 3 bases at V and 6 bases at J; junction bases unmatched: 13. The CDR3 sequence: CATSSQTGTSKYDTQYF. The CDR3 DNA is TGTGCCACCAGCAGTCAAACCGGGACTAGCAAGTATGATACGCAGTATTTT.

V is TRBV5-1 and J is TRBJ2-5; 7 bases are a match to TRBD2. Germline V lookup: CDR1 SGHRS, CDR2 YFSETQ. The CDR3 length is 13 residues. Trimming removed 0 bases from V and 5 bases from J; junction bases left unmatched: 1. CDR3 residues: CASSLGGGETQYF. The CDR3 DNA reads as TGCGCCAGCAGCTTGGGGGGAGGGGAGACCCAGTACTTC.

V is TRBV3-1 (or the pseudogene TRBV3-2) and J is TRBJ1-2; D not certain. This CDR3 region has 12 residues. The germline V and J ends were trimmed by 1 base and 4 bases, with 4 bases remaining between them. The germline gives CDR1 LGHDT, CDR2 YNNKEL (reference sequence). CDR3 amino acids: CASSQASYGYTF. In DNA, the CDR3 is TGTGCCAGCAGCCAAGCTAGCTATGGCTACACCTTC.

The V call is TRBV5-1, the J call TRBJ1-1; D may be TRBD1 (6 bases). The CDR3 spans 14 residues. In germline, CDR1 is SGHRS, CDR2 YFSETQ. Trimming stripped 1 base from V and 1 base from J, with 8 bases between. The CDR3 loop is CASSLTGTNTEAFF. CDR3 in DNA: TGCGCCAGCAGCTTGACAGGGACGAACACTGAAGCTTTCTTT.

This rearrangement joins TRBV19 to TRBJ2-1, with 9 bases that match TRBD2. Germline V lookup: CDR1 LNHDA, CDR2 SQIVND (reference sequence). V gave up 5 bases and J gave up 6 bases; unmatched junction bases: 14. The CDR3 is 17 amino acids. The CDR3, as DNA: TGTGCCAGTAGTCCGCGGGGGCGGGAGGGAAGGTTCAATGAGCAGTTCTTC. Translating it yields CASSPRGREGRFNEQFF.

The CDR3 DNA follows: TGTGCCAGCAGTTCGAACAGGGGGCGCATTACTGAAGCTTTCTTT. Translating gives CASSSNRGRITEAFF. The chain has TRBV28 and TRBJ1-1; 9 bases map to TRBD1. The V gene end was trimmed by 4 bases and the J gene end by 5 bases; junction bases not matched to a gene: 8. There are 15 residues in the CDR3. The germline CDR1 and CDR2 sequences are MDHEN and SYDVKM. Complete variable domain (other parts from reference TRBV28 and TRBJ1-1): DVKVTQSSRYLVKRTGEKVFLECVQDMDHENMFWYRQDPGLGLRLIYFSYDVKMKEKGDIPEGYSVSREKKERFSLILESASTNQTSMYLCASSSNRGRITEAFFGQGTRLTVV.

This chain uses TRBV28 with TRBJ2-1, with D unclear. This CDR3 spans 16 amino acids. Per germline, CDR1 MDHEN and CDR2 SYDVKM. With 6 bases removed from V and 5 bases from J, the gap between germline ends came to 20 bases. DNA for the CDR3: TGTGCCAGCAGCCCTCCTGGTAGATGGTCTAACAATGAGCAGTTCTTC. This encodes CASSPPGRWSNNEQFF. Full variable domain (outside the CDR3, taken from reference TRBV28 and TRBJ2-1): DVKVTQSSRYLVKRTGEKVFLECVQDMDHENMFWYRQDPGLGLRLIYFSYDVKMKEKGDIPEGYSVSREKKERFSLILESASTNQTSMYLCASSPPGRWSNNEQFFGPGTRLTVL.

The V and J genes are TRBV10-2 and TRBJ2-7; 9 nucleotides align to TRBD2. Unmatched junction bases numbered 5, after V lost 5 bases and J lost 3 bases. There are 14 residues in the CDR3. CDR1 and CDR2 (germline): WSHSY, SAAADI. The CDR3 DNA reads TGCGCCAGCAGTCCTGATAGCGGGAGCTACGAGCAGTACGTC. Amino acid sequence: CASSPDSGSYEQYV.

The CDR3 here is CASSDQGVGGELFF. In DNA form, the CDR3 reads TGCGCCAGCAGCGACCAGGGCGTCGGGGGGGAACTGTTTTTT. The V gene is TRBV5-1, the J gene TRBJ1-4; D might be TRBD1 (5 bases). V dropped 4 bases and J dropped 12 bases, with 19 bases sitting between them. CDR1 is SGHRS, CDR2 YFSETQ, per germline. The CDR3 extends over 14 amino acids.

The chain uses TRBV19 and TRBJ2-2, with 11 bases matching TRBD2. CDR1 LNHDA and CDR2 SQIVND come from the germline V gene (reference sequence). The CDR3 has 16 amino acids. The J segment lost 2 bases and the V segment lost 5 bases, leaving 4 bases of the junction unmatched. The CDR3 region is CASSRGTSGNTGELFF. The CDR3 nucleotides read TGTGCCAGTAGTCGCGGGACTAGCGGTAACACCGGGGAGCTGTTTTTT. Full variable domain (outside the CDR3, taken from reference TRBV19 and TRBJ2-2): DGGITQSPKYLFRKEGQNVTLSCEQNLNHDAMYWYRQDPGQGLRLIYYSQIVNDFQKGDIAEGYSVSREKKESFPLTVTSAQKNPTAFYLCASSRGTSGNTGELFFGEGSRLTVL.

The chain couples TRBV6-5 to TRBJ1-2, with TRBD1 matching 7 bases. J gave up 8 bases and V 6 bases, and 6 bases lay outside the gene matches. The CDR3 consists of 12 residues. Germline V gene data show CDR1 as MNHEY and CDR2 as SVGAGI. This CDR3 is CASRLTGSGYTF. CDR3 nucleotide sequence: TGTGCCAGCAGATTGACAGGGAGCGGCTACACCTTC.

The V call is TRBV7-9, the J call TRBJ1-2; tentatively, D is TRBD1 (5 bases). Trimming took off 4 bases at V and 2 bases at J, with 11 bases between the two ends. CDR3 length: 14 amino acids. From germline, CDR1 is SEHNR and CDR2 FQNEAQ (reference sequence). CDR3 sequence reads: CASSSQGSNYGYTF. The CDR3 DNA sequence: TGTGCCAGCAGCTCCCAGGGTTCAAACTATGGCTACACCTTC.

The chain has TRBV20-1 and TRBJ2-1; 7 bases fit TRBD1. This CDR3 is built from 14 residues. Germline-derived CDR1 and CDR2 are DFQATT and SNEGSKA (reference sequence). The ends lost 3 bases at V and 5 bases at J; junction bases unmatched: 7. CDR3 loop: CSASRTGIDNEQFF. CDR3 coding DNA: TGCAGTGCTAGTCGGACAGGCATTGACAATGAGCAGTTCTTC.

There are a few counts of this clone. The gene calls are TRBV9 and TRBJ2-1; 14 bases agree with TRBD2. After removal of 4 bases from V and 5 bases from J, the junction contained 5 bases not matched to a gene. The V gene's germline CDR1 is SGDLS and CDR2 YYNGEE. This CDR3 comprises 16 residues. The CDR3 nucleotides read TGTGCCAGCAGCCTGAGGGGACTAGCGGGGGACAATGAGCAGTTCTTC. Its translation: CASSLRGLAGDNEQFF.